This T cell receptor beta chain was retrieved from a study of regulatory T cells in long-lasting Graves disease (dated by TCRdb to the early 2020s). Broadly, across the study: In the newly diagnosed Graves' disease group, patients had been taking antithyroid drugs for less than 3 months. Patients with persistent Graves' disease were compared with patients with newly diagnosed Graves' disease using TCR sequencing and RNA sequencing of peripheral blood. The study took place in China and was registered as a clinical trial. A total of around 35 samples were covered by TCR sequencing, comprising around 13 persistent and around 20 newly diagnosed Graves' disease patients. What the work shows at the level of the full study, not this receptor alone: More public clonotypes were shared among persistent patients (fewer than 3,000) than among newly diagnosed patients (roughly 1,000). The small sample size was acknowledged by the authors as a limitation that may reduce accuracy. Compared with newly diagnosed patients, persistent Graves' disease patients had lower TCR Shannon entropy and fewer highly expanded clones, which suggests clonal expansion. Only peripheral blood was studied, because thyroid tissue, the primary lesion, was inaccessible. TRBV28, TRBJ1-2 and TRBJ2-5 were preferentially used in persistent disease, while TRBV20-1 and TRBJ2-1 were favored in newly diagnosed disease. Sequencing and analysis were limited to the TCR beta chain.

Based on the germline V gene, the CDR1 and CDR2 sequences are SNHLY and FYNNEI. V loses 7 bases of germline sequence and J loses 2 bases, and the interval between the two ends is 20 bases. Including cysteine and phenylalanine, the CDR3 has 16 amino acids. The read is trimmed to its CDR3 DNA, 48 bases read in frame from base 1. This clonotype was counted many times. Which antigen it targets is not known. It has no much larger one-base neighbor in the sample; base qualities were not kept. Libraries came from multiplex PCR. Sequencing instrument: Illumina HiSeq 4000. TCR beta libraries were built with iRepertoire HTBI primers and Arm-PCR amplification of CDR3 regions. Before sequencing, the PCR products underwent gel purification. The authors processed their data as follows. Across samples, 60 to 80 TRBV and 14 TRBJ segments were identified and used for gene usage analysis of CDR3 amino acid clonotypes. COPE and FqMerger were used to merge the filtered high-quality paired reads into contigs. BLAST was used to align contigs to IMGT TRBV, TRBD and TRBJ reference genes, and CDR3 was defined according to IMGT. Any clonotype with a frequency above 0.1% was classified as a highly expanded clone. Shannon entropy was used to measure repertoire diversity, and the Gini coefficient was used to measure V-J evenness. A clonotype was considered public if more than one individual shared it. TCRdb reanalyzed the raw reads on its own, using fastp at Q25 for trimming and MiXCR for clone calling, and kept in-frame beta chains. Rows with a matching CDR3 protein are joined into one entry that keeps the most common DNA and genes. The V and J calls were not made by the authors but by TCRdb's processing. Counted in this sample were around 450,000 distinct CDR3 sequences; about 15% of them appeared once. Clones ranked in the top ten supply roughly a sixth of the sample.

This specimen's time point label, interpreted: newly diagnosed GD, antithyroid drugs for less than 3 months. For both TCR sequencing and RNA sequencing, RNA was extracted from PBMCs in TRIzol. The diagnosis of Graves' disease was made according to American Thyroid Association guidelines. Patients were recruited from an endocrinology department in Xi'an, China. Each patient gave approximately 9 milliliters of peripheral blood, collected in an EDTA anticoagulant tube. Ficoll Paque Plus density gradient separation was used to isolate PBMCs, and no further T cell sorting was performed. An Agilent 2100 Bioanalyzer and agarose gel were used to check RNA quality, and a NanoDrop 2000 was used to measure RNA concentration. The sample was also linked to a second study, of T cells in Graves' hyperthyroidism and ophthalmopathy. Per that second paper: Stable Graves' hyperthyroidism was defined as the absence of progression to ophthalmopathy over 18 months of follow-up. Hyperthyroidism patients were newly diagnosed, with disease duration under 2 months, and aged 18 to 65 years. Patients with uncontrolled infections, other autoimmune diseases, pregnancy or lactation were excluded. Diagnoses relied on clinical symptoms, serum thyroxine and TRAb, thyroid ultrasound and orbital computed tomography. A first-round RT-PCR of the TCR CDR3 used the HTBI primer set with the Qiagen OneStep RT-PCR kit. Most expanded thyroid clonotypes (frequency above 0.001) were also detected in blood, a finding suggesting that blood repertoires may reflect thyroid immune responses. Ophthalmopathy was separated from stable hyperthyroidism by a 13 V-J signature model, with 85% to 90% sensitivity and roughly 81% specificity obtained in cross-validation and 80%/75% obtained in testing. In validation, the model predicted progression to ophthalmopathy a median of about 6.5 months before onset, with about 64% sensitivity and more than 72% specificity. A discovery cohort of roughly 100 patients, approximately 45 with Graves' ophthalmopathy and about 60 with stable Graves' hyperthyroidism, was used to find distinguishing TCR V-J signatures. Prospective prediction of ophthalmopathy was tested in an independent validation cohort of about 19 hyperthyroidism patients and some 17 patients who later progressed to ophthalmopathy. The 90 to 100 discovery patients were randomly split 7:3 into training and test sets. The study also compared thyroid tissue and blood T-cell repertoires from about six Graves' hyperthyroidism patients. After blood sampling, hyperthyroidism patients were treated with methimazole at a starting dose of 30 mg daily, and ophthalmopathy patients were treated with high-dose intravenous methylprednisolone. The libraries were constructed in a second round of multiplex PCR and then size-selected and purified. Sequencing of the libraries was done on an Illumina HiSeq2000 using paired-end 100 bp reads. SOAPnuke was used to process the raw data, with reads discarded if the reads contained adapters or uncalled bases, had a mean Phred below 15, or lacked an exact constant-primer or identifier match. COPE v1.2.5 was used to merge high-quality paired reads, and clonotypes were defined as unique nucleotide sequences. MiTCR v1.1 was used to align clonotypes to the IMGT TRBV, TRBD and TRBJ reference segments. Only V-J combinations with frequency above 0.0001, covering 99.2% of repertoires, were analysed. A TCS score was defined as the ratio of F50 (clonal expansion) to E x V (chaos), with BLOSUM62-based TCRdist applied between CDR3 peptides within each V-J. Welch's t-statistics and random forest reduced around 510 V-J features to 10 to 15, which were used in a naive Bayes classifier (R e1071). No statistical method was used to set the sample size in advance, and investigators knew the group allocation. The paper describes TCR Vbeta CDR3 sequencing of 120 to 150 peripheral blood samples, made up of roughly 40 ophthalmopathy patients, around 78 hyperthyroidism patients and about 17 progressor patients.

The material sequenced was peripheral blood mononuclear cells (PBMCs), taken at new diagnosis, from a patient treated with antithyroid drugs. This receptor was taken from a woman aged 25 to 39 with Graves disease. Donor details come from another sample of the same person, matched by shared clones. The chain uses TRBV2 and TRBJ2-5; the D gene assignment is perhaps TRBD1 or TRBD2, with each matching 5 bases. At the DNA level, the sequence is TGTGCCAGCACCTTAGCTCGGGGCCTAGGTCAAGAGACCCAGTACTTC. It specifies CASTLARGLGQETQYF.